The subject of this entry is one TCR beta chain. Its antigen is still unknown. The data stem from a study of cytomegalovirus exposure and HLA in healthy donors. Notes on the study in general: Listed as cytomegalovirus-associated were over 150 TCR beta chains. Many donors carried some public TCRs, although rarity characterized most TCR sequences.

The PCR made use of 60 Vbeta and 13 Jbeta primers. The assay was immunoSEQ multiplex PCR, and TCRdb's table has in-frame clones only and misses some. The sample comprises around 94,000 clones, more than 70% of which are singletons, and roughly 9.6% rests with the top ten. Trimming shortened V by 0 bases and J by 3 bases, and 8 bases separated the two germline ends. This CDR3 region has 14 residues. Germline CDR1 and CDR2: MGHDK and SYGVNS. Material: PBMCs. The genes are TRBV25-1 and TRBJ2-5; D may be TRBD1 (5 bases). This TCR was recovered from a male donor in good health and CMV-seropositive. The CDR3 spells CASSEYRQKETQYF. CDR3 nucleotides: TGTGCCAGCAGTGAATACCGACAGAAAGAGACCCAGTACTTC.